This entry lists 31 T cell receptor beta chains sequenced from one sample in a study of T cell repertoires in cytomegalovirus infection. TCRdb redid the calling of the reads with MiXCR, one entry per CDR3 protein. The data contain more than 400,000 distinct CDR3 sequences, 26% of them seen just once; the ten biggest clones take up about 12%. The specimen sequenced was PBMCs. These receptors came from a human donor in good health (CMV status not recorded). Some clones in this sample may be carry-over from other donors' samples.

The CDR3 nucleotides read TGCAGTGCTTCTTGGGGTTTCAATCAGCCCCAGCATTTT. Protein sequence: CSASWGFNQPQHF. The chain couples TRBV20-1 to TRBJ1-5; no definite D call. V was cut by 5 bases and J by 3 bases, with 11 bases left in between. Germline lookup yields CDR1 DFQATT and CDR2 SNEGSKA (reference sequence). The length of the CDR3 is 13 residues.

This clonotype occurred a few times. V gene TRBV6-5 combines with J gene TRBJ1-1; D ambiguous. Germline V gene lookup returns CDR1 MNHEY and CDR2 SVGAGI. The V and J ends lost 7 bases and 1 base respectively, with 10 bases between them. CDR3 length: 13 residues. This chain's CDR3 is CASTAARNTEAFF. CDR3 nucleotide sequence: TGTGCCAGCACTGCTGCCAGGAACACTGAAGCTTTCTTT.

Many counts were recorded for this clonotype. This sequence joins TRBV6-1 and TRBJ1-1, with D perhaps TRBD1 (5 bases). The CDR3 length is 15 residues. The ends were cut back, 7 bases at V and 1 base at J, with 16 bases in the middle. The germline CDR1 and CDR2 sequences are MNHNS and SASEGT. CDR3 sequence (DNA): TGTGCCAGCACCCTTAGGCCAGGACAGAACACTGAAGCTTTCTTT. This sequence encodes CASTLRPGQNTEAFF.

This clonotype appeared a few times. V gene TRBV7-2 combines with J gene TRBJ2-7; TRBD2 is a possible D gene (6 bases). This CDR3 is built from 14 residues. The V gene lost 4 bases and the J gene lost 3 bases, with 13 bases spanning the gap. Germline CDR1 SGHTA, CDR2 FQGNSA. The CDR3 loop reads CASSSPGAGYEQYF. DNA of the CDR3: TGTGCCAGCAGCTCACCGGGAGCTGGCTACGAGCAGTACTTC.

V usage is TRBV27 and J usage is TRBJ2-1; weak D call: TRBD1 (5 bases). Per germline, CDR1 MNHEY and CDR2 SMNVEV (reference sequence). This CDR3 is built from 14 residues. V dropped 3 bases and J dropped 9 bases, with 15 bases sitting between them. The CDR3 loop reads CASSFADSLSEQFF. The CDR3 DNA follows: TGTGCCAGCAGTTTCGCCGACAGCCTCAGTGAGCAGTTCTTC.

This clonotype was seen repeatedly, ten times or more. The CDR3 is CASSLRTGRVRNSPLHF. CDR3 DNA sequence: TGTGCCAGCAGCCTCCGGACAGGGAGGGTGAGAAATTCACCCCTCCACTTT. The chain uses TRBV6-6 and TRBJ1-6; 8 positions agree with TRBD1. The germline gives CDR1 MNHNY, CDR2 SVGAGI (reference sequence). CDR3 length equals 17 residues. Trimming cost V 6 bases and J 7 bases; bases outside gene matches: 14.

This clonotype was detected ten times or more. The CDR3 sequence is CASSLDLATEAFF. CDR3 coding DNA: TGTGCCAGCAGCTTAGATTTAGCCACTGAAGCTTTCTTT. The V and J genes are TRBV7-8 and TRBJ1-1; D gene uncertain. CDR3 length: 13 residues. Germline V gene data show CDR1 as SGHVS and CDR2 as FQNEAQ. V lost 1 base and J lost 4, with 7 bases in between.

The chain carries TRBV12-3 or TRBV12-4 and TRBJ2-1; D not resolved. The CDR3 covers 13 residues. Trimming took off 5 bases at V and 9 bases at J, with 14 bases between the two ends. The chain's CDR3 is CASSPLRNIEQFF. CDR3 DNA: TGTGCCAGCAGTCCTCTGCGGAACATTGAGCAGTTCTTC.

Only a few counts were recorded for this clonotype. V usage is TRBV2 and J usage is TRBJ2-5, with 9 bases identical to TRBD2. V gave up 7 bases and J gave up 1 base; unmatched junction bases: 4. The germline V gene has CDR1 SNHLY and CDR2 FYNNEI. The CDR3 is 14 residues long. CDR3 region: CASKPGLAQETQYF. In DNA, the CDR3 is TGTGCCAGCAAACCGGGACTAGCCCAAGAGACCCAGTACTTC. Full variable domain (missing parts from reference TRBV2 and TRBJ2-5): EPEVTQTPSHQVTQMGQEVILRCVPISNHLYFYWYRQILGQKVEFLVSFYNNEISEKSEIFDDQFSVERPDGSNFTLKIRSTKLEDSAMYFCASKPGLAQETQYFGPGTRLLVL.

The chain carries TRBV12-3 or TRBV12-4 and TRBJ2-3, with D perhaps being TRBD1 or TRBD2 (5 bases each). V was pared by 3 bases and J by 5 bases, with 18 bases between. The CDR3 spans 16 residues. The CDR3 DNA is TGTGCCAGCAGTTTTCAGGGACCAGTTGAGGTAGATACGCAGTATTTT. It yields the protein CASSFQGPVEVDTQYF.

The V gene is TRBV12-3 or TRBV12-4, the J gene TRBJ2-7; D perhaps matches TRBD1 (6 bases). This CDR3 is 13 amino acids long. Trimming left V 4 bases short and J 2 bases short, with 9 bases between. The CDR3 is CASSWDTAYEQYV. Written as DNA, the CDR3 is TGTGCCAGCAGTTGGGACACCGCCTACGAGCAGTACGTC.

This clonotype was counted between two and nine times. The rearrangement links TRBV6-2 or TRBV6-3 to TRBJ2-1; 11 bases align to TRBD2. In germline, CDR1 is MNHEY, CDR2 SVGEGT. This CDR3 is built from 16 residues. Germline trimming cut 5 bases from V and 9 bases from J; bases unmatched to any gene: 12. As DNA, the CDR3 is TGTGCCAGCAGTGCCACGTTAGCGGGAGGGCCAGGTGAGCAGTTCTTC. Protein: CASSATLAGGPGEQFF.

A few counts support this clonotype. The chain combines TRBV4-1 with TRBJ2-5, with 8 bases aligning to TRBD2. CDR1 and CDR2 (germline): MGHRA, YSYEKL. The junction had 6 bases not matched to a gene; V was cut back by 0 bases and J by 0 bases. The CDR3 extends over 17 amino acids. CDR3 protein: CASSQDLPGGHQETQYF. DNA for the CDR3: TGCGCCAGCAGCCAAGATCTGCCGGGGGGGCACCAAGAGACCCAGTACTTC.

The V gene is TRBV2, the J gene TRBJ2-1; TRBD1 might be the D (5 bases). Trimming took 8 bases from V and 4 from J, leaving 15 bases between them. CDR1 is SNHLY and CDR2 is FYNNEI in the germline V gene. CDR3 length: 14 residues. For the CDR3, the DNA is TGTGCCAGCCCTAGTAGGGGATCTTACAATGAGCAGTTCTTC. Its protein is CASPSRGSYNEQFF.

CDR3 nucleotide sequence: TGTGCCAGCACCCCTTCAGGGGGTGTGGTGACCCAGTACTTC. Translation: CASTPSGGVVTQYF. The genes are TRBV7-2 and TRBJ2-5, with TRBD1 matching over 7 bases. In germline, CDR1 is SGHTA, CDR2 FQGNSA. V lost 7 bases to trimming and J lost 7 bases; unmatched junction nucleotides: 12. CDR3 length: 14 residues.

In its sample, this clonotype was seen many times. The chain links TRBV12-3 or TRBV12-4 to TRBJ2-3, with 8 bases fitting TRBD1. The CDR3 is made up of 22 amino acids. V lost 5 bases and J lost 0; bases outside the gene matches: 25. CDR3 bases: TGTGCCAGCAGTCCTTCGACCCCAGGGGGCCCATCTACGTATTATAGCACAGATACGCAGTATTTT. Protein product: CASSPSTPGGPSTYYSTDTQYF.

This clonotype occurred a few times. The gene calls are TRBV5-8 and TRBJ2-3, with 10 bases matching TRBD1. This CDR3 region has 16 residues. Unmatched junction bases numbered 5, after V lost 0 bases and J lost 4 bases. Germline V CDR1 and CDR2: SGHTS, YDEGEE. The CDR3 region is CASSLVTGGLADTQYF. CDR3 DNA: TGTGCCAGCAGCTTGGTGACAGGGGGCTTGGCAGATACGCAGTATTTT.

This clonotype occurred a few times. The chain has TRBV29-1 and TRBJ1-2, with D unclear. Trimming removed 1 base from V and 3 bases from J, with 6 bases in between. CDR1 and CDR2 from the germline V gene are SQVTM and ANQGSEA. The CDR3 loop spans 12 amino acids. CDR3 protein: CSVEGNYYGYTF. The CDR3 nucleotides read TGCAGCGTTGAAGGGAACTACTATGGCTACACCTTC.

In this sample, this clonotype turned up many times. The rearrangement joins TRBV28 to TRBJ1-1; the D is unclear. Deletions cut 6 bases from V and 6 bases from J, with 14 bases between. This CDR3 region has 13 residues. The germline V gene has CDR1 MDHEN and CDR2 SYDVKM. CDR3 DNA: TGTGCCAGCAGGAAAACCGGGAGGTCTGAAGCTTTCTTT. Its translation: CASRKTGRSEAFF.

This chain uses TRBV7-9 with TRBJ2-7; D uncertain. There are 15 residues in the CDR3. With 5 bases removed from V and 1 base from J, the gap between germline ends came to 15 bases. In germline, CDR1 is SEHNR, CDR2 FQNEAQ (reference sequence). The CDR3 DNA is TGTGCCAGCAGCGCAGGACCTGATCCTTCCTACGAGCAGTACTTC. Translation gives CASSAGPDPSYEQYF.

The chain has TRBV28 and TRBJ1-3, with a weak D call TRBD1 (5 bases). V lost 5 bases and J 4 bases, leaving 27 bases between the germline ends. Germline assignment: CDR1 MDHEN and CDR2 SYDVKM. This CDR3 is built from 19 residues. In nucleotides, the CDR3 is TGTGCCAGCAGTGGAATAGGTCGGTCTTTCCGGGGGATGGGAAACACCATATATTTT. This sequence encodes CASSGIGRSFRGMGNTIYF.

The chain links TRBV28 to TRBJ2-7; D perhaps matches TRBD1 (6 bases). Germline V gene data show CDR1 as MDHEN and CDR2 as SYDVKM. The CDR3 runs to 15 residues. V was pared by 6 bases and J by 4 bases, with 19 bases between. The CDR3 sequence: CASRRTGPRTYEQYF. DNA of the CDR3: TGTGCCAGCAGAAGAACAGGGCCCCGGACGTACGAGCAGTACTTC.

The chain has TRBV12-3 or TRBV12-4 and TRBJ2-1; 8 bases match TRBD2. This CDR3 has 14 residues. V lost 7 bases to trimming and J lost 6 bases; unmatched junction nucleotides: 8. The chain's CDR3 is CASTWLAGSNEQFF. In DNA, the CDR3 is TGTGCCAGCACCTGGTTAGCGGGAAGCAATGAGCAGTTCTTC.

This clonotype came up once. This chain links TRBV4-2 with TRBJ2-3; D not resolved. CDR1 LGHNA and CDR2 YNFKEQ come from the germline V gene. The V gene lost 3 bases and the J gene lost 0 bases, with 7 bases spanning the gap. The CDR3 spans 14 residues. The CDR3 is CASSQRTSTDTQYF. CDR3 in DNA: TGTGCCAGCAGCCAGCGGACGAGCACAGATACGCAGTATTTT.

This clonotype was counted ten times or more. The V gene is TRBV7-2, the J gene TRBJ2-3; 7 nucleotides align to TRBD1. The CDR3 loop spans 13 amino acids. Germline V gives CDR1 SGHTA, CDR2 FQGNSA. V lost 10 bases to trimming and J lost 0 bases; unmatched junction nucleotides: 4. This chain's CDR3 is CATGTVSTDTQYF. CDR3 bases: TGTGCCACCGGGACAGTAAGCACAGATACGCAGTATTTT. Supplemented by reference TRBV7-2 and TRBJ2-3, the full variable domain reads GAGVSQSPSNKVTEKGKDVELRCDPISGHTALYWYRQSLGQGLEFLIYFQGNSAPDKSGLPSDRFSAERTGGSVSTLTIQRTQQEDSAVYLCATGTVSTDTQYFGPGTRLTVL.

The chain recombines TRBV6-5 with TRBJ1-1; D gene unclear. CDR1 and CDR2 from the germline V gene are MNHEY and SVGAGI. The CDR3 loop spans 14 amino acids. V lost 2 bases and J 4 bases, leaving 11 bases between the germline ends. CDR3 loop: CASSYDQVVTEAFF. CDR3 DNA: TGTGCCAGCAGTTACGACCAGGTCGTCACTGAAGCTTTCTTT.

The V gene is TRBV4-2, the J gene TRBJ1-3, with D hard to call. This CDR3 contains 16 residues. CDR1 and CDR2 from the germline V gene are LGHNA and YNFKEQ. V was shortened by 0 bases and J by 4 bases, with 13 bases between the two germline ends. Here the CDR3 DNA reads TGTGCCAGCAGCCAAGAAGATCAGTCTCCCGGAAACACCATATATTTT. This translates into CASSQEDQSPGNTIYF.

The V call is TRBV20-1, the J call TRBJ2-2; TRBD2 matches at 9 bases. Trimming at V came to 3 bases and at J to 7 bases, leaving 6 bases not matched to a gene. CDR3 length: 14 amino acids. CDR1 and CDR2 (germline): DFQATT, SNEGSKA (reference sequence). The CDR3 sequence: CSARAGGPIGELFF. DNA for the CDR3: TGCAGTGCTAGGGCGGGAGGGCCGATCGGGGAGCTGTTTTTT.

The genes are TRBV7-9 and TRBJ2-3; TRBD1 is a possible D gene (6 bases). Trimming removed 2 bases from V and 0 bases from J, with 18 bases in between. The CDR3 totals 18 residues. CDR1 and CDR2 from the germline V gene are SEHNR and FQNEAQ (reference sequence). CDR3 amino acids: CASSLLGTPLTSTDTQYF. The CDR3 DNA follows: TGTGCCAGCAGCTTATTGGGGACACCTTTAACTAGCACAGATACGCAGTATTTT.

The sample holds a few counts of this clonotype. The CDR3 DNA sequence: TGTGCCAGCAGTTCATTCTGGGCAGGGAGCGAAAATGAGCAGTTCTTC. Encoded protein: CASSSFWAGSENEQFF. This chain links TRBV12-3 or TRBV12-4 with TRBJ2-1; the D call may be TRBD1 or TRBD2 (5 bases each). The V and J ends lost 4 bases and 7 bases respectively, with 20 bases between them. This CDR3 comprises 16 residues.

The chain links TRBV7-8 to TRBJ2-7, with 7 bases aligning to TRBD1. The CDR3 spans 16 residues. In germline, CDR1 is SGHVS, CDR2 FQNEAQ. V gave up 4 bases and J gave up 0 bases; unmatched junction bases: 9. CDR3 nucleotides: TGTGCCAGCAGCTCAGGGGTCAGGGGGAGCTCCTACGAGCAGTACGTC. This sequence encodes CASSSGVRGSSYEQYV.